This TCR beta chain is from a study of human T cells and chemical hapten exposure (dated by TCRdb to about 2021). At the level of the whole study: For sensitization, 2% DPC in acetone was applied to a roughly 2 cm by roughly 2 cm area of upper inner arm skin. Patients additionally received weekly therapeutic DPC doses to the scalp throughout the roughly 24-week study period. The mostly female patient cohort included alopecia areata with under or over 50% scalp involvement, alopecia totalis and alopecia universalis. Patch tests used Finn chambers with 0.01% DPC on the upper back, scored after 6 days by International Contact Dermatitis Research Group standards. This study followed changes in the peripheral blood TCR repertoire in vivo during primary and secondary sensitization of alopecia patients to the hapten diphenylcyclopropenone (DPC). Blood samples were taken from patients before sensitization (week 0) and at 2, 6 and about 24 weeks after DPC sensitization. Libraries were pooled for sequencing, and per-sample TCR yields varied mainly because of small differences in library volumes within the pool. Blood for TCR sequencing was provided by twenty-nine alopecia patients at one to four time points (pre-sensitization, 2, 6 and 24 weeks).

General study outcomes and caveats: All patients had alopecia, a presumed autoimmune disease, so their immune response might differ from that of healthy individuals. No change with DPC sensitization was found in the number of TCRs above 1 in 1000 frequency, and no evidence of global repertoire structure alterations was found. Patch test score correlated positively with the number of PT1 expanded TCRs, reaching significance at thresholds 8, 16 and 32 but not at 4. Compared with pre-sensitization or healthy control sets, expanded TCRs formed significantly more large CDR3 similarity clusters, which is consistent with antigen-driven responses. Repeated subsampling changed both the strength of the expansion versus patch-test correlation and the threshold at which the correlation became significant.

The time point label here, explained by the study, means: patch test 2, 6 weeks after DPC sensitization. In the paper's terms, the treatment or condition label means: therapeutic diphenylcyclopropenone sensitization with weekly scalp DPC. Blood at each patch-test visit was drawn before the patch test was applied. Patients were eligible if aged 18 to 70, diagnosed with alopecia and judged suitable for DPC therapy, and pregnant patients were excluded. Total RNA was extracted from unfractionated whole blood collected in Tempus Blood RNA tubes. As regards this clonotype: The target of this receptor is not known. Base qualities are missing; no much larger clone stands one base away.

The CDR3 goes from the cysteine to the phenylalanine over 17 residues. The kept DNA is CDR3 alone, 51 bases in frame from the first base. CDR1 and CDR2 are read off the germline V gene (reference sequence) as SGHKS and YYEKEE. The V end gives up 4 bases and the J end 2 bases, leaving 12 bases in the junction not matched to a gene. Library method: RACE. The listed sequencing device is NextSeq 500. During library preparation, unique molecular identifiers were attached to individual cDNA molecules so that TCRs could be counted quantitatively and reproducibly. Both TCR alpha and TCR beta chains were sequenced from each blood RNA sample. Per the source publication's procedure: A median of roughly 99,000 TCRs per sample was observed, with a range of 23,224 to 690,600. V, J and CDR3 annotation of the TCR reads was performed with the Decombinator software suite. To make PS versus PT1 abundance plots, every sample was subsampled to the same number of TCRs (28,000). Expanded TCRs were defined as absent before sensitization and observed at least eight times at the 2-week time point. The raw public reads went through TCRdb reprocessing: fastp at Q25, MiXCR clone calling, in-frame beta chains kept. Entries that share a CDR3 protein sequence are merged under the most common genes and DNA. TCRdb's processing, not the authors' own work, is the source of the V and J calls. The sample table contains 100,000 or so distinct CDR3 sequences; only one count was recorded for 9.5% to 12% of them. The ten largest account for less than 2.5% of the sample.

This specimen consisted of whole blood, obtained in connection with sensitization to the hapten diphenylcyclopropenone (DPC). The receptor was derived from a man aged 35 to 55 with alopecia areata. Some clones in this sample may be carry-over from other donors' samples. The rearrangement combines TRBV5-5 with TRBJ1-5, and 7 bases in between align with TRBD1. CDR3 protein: CASSPTTGRLGNQPQHF. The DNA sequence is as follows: TGTGCCAGCAGCCCTACGACAGGGAGGCTGGGCAATCAGCCCCAGCATTTT.